This T cell receptor (beta chain) is drawn from a study of T cell responses to AZD1222 COVID-19 vaccine listed by TCRdb under 2021. Notes on the research overall: A total of 240 or so trial participants underwent TCR sequencing, of whom about 200 had received two doses of AZD1222 and some 25 had received two doses of the MenACWY control vaccine. Trial participants were enrolled by age into subgroups of 18-55, 56-69 and 70-plus years, and 148, 28 and 57 TCR-sequenced participants, respectively, were included in these subgroups. Study-wide conclusions, independent of this receptor: Conclusions about previously exposed vaccinees were limited because only six AZD1222 recipients were SARS-CoV-2 seropositive at baseline. Participants were mostly white British and included more females than males, and it was suggested by the authors that clonal diversity may have been underestimated. CD4 TCRs associated with the vaccine covered the entire spike protein, and the dominant responses were in regions 160-218 and 743-854. A significant rise in spike-specific TCR breadth and depth was observed after two AZD1222 doses relative to day 0 and relative to MenACWY recipients. In the small 56-69-year group, the increase in depth fell short of significance, most likely because of low power. Nearly half of unique spike-specific TCRs reportedly recognized epitopes outside regions mutated in the B.1.351 and B.1.1.7 variants. No day 14 peak-response samples were available, so repertoires were characterized only after the peak T cell response.

The V and J ends are trimmed by 2 bases and 2 bases, leaving 13 bases between them. From the cysteine up to the phenylalanine, the CDR3 has a length of 16 residues. The kept DNA is CDR3 alone, 48 bases in frame from the first base. As encoded in the germline V gene, CDR1 is ENHRY while CDR2 is SYGVKD. This sample's time point label indicates: about 28 days (+/-7) after the second vaccine dose. The treatment or condition label here, explained by the study, means: meningococcal conjugate vaccine given as trial control. The vaccinee samples were drawn from two UK trials, COV001 and COV002, one of which was a single-blind randomized controlled phase 2/3 trial testing AZD1222 (ChAdOx1 nCoV-19) in healthy adults. For TCRbeta chain sequencing, PBMC samples were collected from trial participants at day 0 and at day 28 after the second dose. The CDR3 regions of human TCRbeta chains were analyzed by immunosequencing. The study's processing was this. TCRs in the repertoires were matched against a reference library of SARS-CoV-2-specific TCRs that had been generated with the MIRA antigen-specificity platform. Breadth meant the fraction of unique TCRs that were SARS-CoV-2-associated, whereas depth meant the fraction of total T cells that were SARS-CoV-2-associated. Each spike-specific TCR was assigned to its reactive spike region and to a CD4 or CD8 class using the MIRA data. Log10-transformed breadth and depth values were compared by one-way ANOVA with Sidak's multiple comparisons tests. The clones in this table, taken by TCRdb from immuneACCESS, are in-frame only. Not every clone is retained; where verified, under half of the shortfall comes from an unresolved V gene, and the cause of the rest is unknown. For V, J and clone size, that table is used; D and trimming come from the DNA. The sample data list about 140,000 clones, and 75% to 95% of these were observed just once. The ten largest clonotypes hold 7.5% to 8% of the sample.

Comment on this clone: The antigen it recognizes is unknown. Per-base quality was not reported, and no clone a single base away is much larger than it.

The sequence is built from TRBV10-3 and TRBJ1-5; the D region possibly corresponds to TRBD1 (5 bases align). The source was peripheral blood, collected 28 days after the second dose of the MenACWY control vaccine. This TCR came from an adult who received the MenACWY meningococcal vaccine as a control. The nucleotides are TGTGCCATCAGTGAGGGAAGAGGGGTTCGCAATCAGCCCCAGCATTTT. The translation is CAISEGRGVRNQPQHF.